This TCR beta chain was sequenced during a study of cytomegalovirus exposure and HLA in healthy donors. The PCR used 60 Vbeta and 13 Jbeta primers. Using immunoSEQ multiplex PCR, the repertoire was profiled, and TCRdb retains in-frame clones only, with some absent. The sample gives about 200,000 clones, approximately 79% of which show up once; about 1.7% is in the top ten. As concerns this clone: Its cognate antigen is unknown. Other nucleotide sequences in the sample specify the same CDR3.

Study findings and constraints: Follow-up analysis later connected one missense variant in DCLRE1C with trimming of TCR beta V- and J-genes. For cytomegalovirus status, the classifier reportedly gave diagnoses with high specificity and sensitivity. TCR beta sequences numbering around 15,000 were associated with HLA alleles at 0.05 false discovery rate in a later analysis.

With V trimmed by 4 bases and J by 4 bases, 18 bases remained unmatched. This CDR3 is built from 19 residues. Germline CDR1 and CDR2: MNHNS and SASEGT. Donors were ostensibly healthy at sampling, although undocumented immune exposures were probable. The clonotype originates from a man aged 50 or older in good health and CMV-seronegative. The sequenced sample consisted of PBMCs. The V and J genes are TRBV6-1 and TRBJ2-1; the match to TRBD2 covers 8 bases. The CDR3 protein is CASSAVYLAGGRQYNEQFF. As DNA, the CDR3 is TGTGCCAGCAGTGCCGTTTATCTTGCGGGAGGCCGACAATACAATGAGCAGTTCTTC.